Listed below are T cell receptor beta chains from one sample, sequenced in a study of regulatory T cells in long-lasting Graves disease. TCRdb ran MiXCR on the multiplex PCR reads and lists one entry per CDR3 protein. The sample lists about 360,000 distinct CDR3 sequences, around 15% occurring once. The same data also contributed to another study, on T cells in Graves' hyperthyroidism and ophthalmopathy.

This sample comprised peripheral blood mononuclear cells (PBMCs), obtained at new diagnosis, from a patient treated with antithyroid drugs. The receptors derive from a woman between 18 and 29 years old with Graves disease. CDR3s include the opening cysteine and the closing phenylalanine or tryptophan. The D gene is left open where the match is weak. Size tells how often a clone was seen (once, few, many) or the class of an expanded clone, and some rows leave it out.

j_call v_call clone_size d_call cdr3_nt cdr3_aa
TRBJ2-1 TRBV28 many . TGTGCCAGCAGTCCAACCCGGACCCCATACAATGAGCAGTTCTTC CASSPTRTPYNEQFF
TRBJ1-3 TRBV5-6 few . TGTGCCAGCAGCACCGCTAGAATCGGGGTCGGAAACACCATATATTTT CASSTARIGVGNTIYF
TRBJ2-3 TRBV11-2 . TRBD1 TGTGCCAGCAGACGCCCCGGGACAGGGGGTTCGGATACGCAGTATTTT CASRRPGTGGSDTQYF
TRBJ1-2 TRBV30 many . TGTGCCTGGAGTGGGGACCGTTATAACTATGGCTACACCTTC CAWSGDRYNYGYTF
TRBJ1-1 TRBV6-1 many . TGTGCCAGCAAAACGGGGGGACTCACGAACACTGAAGCTTTCTTT CASKTGGLTNTEAFF
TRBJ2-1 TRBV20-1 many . TGCAGTGCCGAAAAAGCGGAGAGCTCCTACAATGAGCAGTTCTTC CSAEKAESSYNEQFF
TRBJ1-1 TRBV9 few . TGTGCCAGCAGCGCTTCCGCGGAGGAAGAAGCTTTCTTT CASSASAEEEAFF
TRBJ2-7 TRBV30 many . TGTGCCTGGAGTGTAAGCGGGACACCCTACGAGCAGTACTTC CAWSVSGTPYEQYF
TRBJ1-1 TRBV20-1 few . TGCAGTGCTAGAGATTTCGCTGGGGCTGAAGCTTTCTTT CSARDFAGAEAFF
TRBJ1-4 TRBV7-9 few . TGTGCCAGCTCCCACTACAGCCTCAATGAAAAACTGCTTTTT CASSHYSLNEKLLF
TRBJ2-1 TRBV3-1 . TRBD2 TGTGCCAGCAGCGACCCTAGCGGGGTATTTTACAATGAGCAGTTCTTC CASSDPSGVFYNEQFF
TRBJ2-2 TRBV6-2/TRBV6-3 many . TGTGCCAGCAGTTACGACGAGGATACCGGGGAGCTGTTTTTT CASSYDEDTGELFF
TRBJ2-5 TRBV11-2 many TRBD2 TGTGCCAGCAGCCCGGGGGGGAATAGGGGCCAAGAGACCCAGTACTTC CASSPGGNRGQETQYF
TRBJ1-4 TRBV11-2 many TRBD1 TGTGCCAGCAGCTTATATGGACAGGGTGGGAATGAAAAACTGTTTTTT CASSLYGQGGNEKLFF
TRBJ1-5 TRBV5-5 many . TGTGCCAGCAGCAAGGTAGATAGCAATCAGCCCCAGCATTTT CASSKVDSNQPQHF
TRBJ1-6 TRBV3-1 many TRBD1 TGTGCCAGCAGCCAAGACTTCGGGGACAGAAGTAATTCACCCCTCCACTTT CASSQDFGDRSNSPLHF
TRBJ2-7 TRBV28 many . TGTGCCAGCAGTTTACAGTACGAGCAGTACTTC CASSLQYEQYF
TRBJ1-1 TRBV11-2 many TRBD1 TGTGCCAGCAGGGCGGGACAGCTAAACACTGAAGCTTTCTTT CASRAGQLNTEAFF
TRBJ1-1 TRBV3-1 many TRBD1 TGTGCCAGCAGCCAAGGTGGTGTCGGGACAGCTACTGAAGCTTTCTTT CASSQGGVGTATEAFF
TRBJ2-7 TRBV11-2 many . TGTGCCAGCAGCGCGTCTCGGGCCTACGAGCAGTACTTC CASSASRAYEQYF
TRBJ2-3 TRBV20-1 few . TGCAGTGCTAGAGAACCCCGCACGGAAGATACGCAGTATTTT CSAREPRTEDTQYF
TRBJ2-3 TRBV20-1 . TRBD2 TGCAGTGCTAGAGTAATAGCGGGGGGCACAGATACGCAGTATTTT CSARVIAGGTDTQYF
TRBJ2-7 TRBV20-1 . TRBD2 TGCAGTGCTGGACTAGCGGGTTACGAGCAGTACTTC CSAGLAGYEQYF
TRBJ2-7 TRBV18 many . TGTGCCAGCTCACCAAAAGGACAGAACAACGAGCAGTACTTC CASSPKGQNNEQYF
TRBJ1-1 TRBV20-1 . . TGCAGTGCTAGGGGGCGGGGGGGCTGGTTGAACACTGAAGCTTTCTTT CSARGRGGWLNTEAFF
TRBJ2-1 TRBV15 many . TGTGCCACCAGGAAGGATGGGGAGCAGTTCTTC CATRKDGEQFF
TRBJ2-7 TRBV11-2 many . TGTGCCAGCAGCTTACGGACATCCAACGAGCAGTACTTC CASSLRTSNEQYF
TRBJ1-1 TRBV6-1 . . TGTGCCAGCAGTGAAGGCCGTCGAGGGATGAACACTGAAGCTTTCTTT CASSEGRRGMNTEAFF
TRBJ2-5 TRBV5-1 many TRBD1 TGCGCCAGCAGCTTGTACCGGACAGGAGACCAAGAGACCCAGTACTTC CASSLYRTGDQETQYF
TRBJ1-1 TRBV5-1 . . TGCGCCAGCAGCTTGGGTTTTCAGGTGAACACTGAAGCTTTCTTT CASSLGFQVNTEAFF
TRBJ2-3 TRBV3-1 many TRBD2 TGTGCCAGCAGCCCCGGGGGGGGCACAGATACGCAGTATTTT CASSPGGGTDTQYF
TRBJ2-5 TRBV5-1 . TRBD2 TGCGCCAGCAGCTTGAGCGGGACCCAAGAGACCCAGTACTTC CASSLSGTQETQYF
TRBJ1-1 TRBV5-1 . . TGCGCCAGCAGTACAGGGTACACTGAAGCTTTCTTT CASSTGYTEAFF
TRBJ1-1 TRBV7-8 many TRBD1 TGTGCCAGCAGCTTAACCCGGACAGGCTTGAACACTGAAGCTTTCTTT CASSLTRTGLNTEAFF
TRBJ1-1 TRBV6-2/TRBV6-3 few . TGTGCCAGCAGTGAGAATGGGCAGGTGGGCACTGAAGCTCTCTTT CASSENGQVGTEALF
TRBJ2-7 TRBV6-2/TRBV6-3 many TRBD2 TGTGCCAGCAGCCCCACTAGCGGGGGTTCAGGCGAGCAGTACTTC CASSPTSGGSGEQYF